Below are 19 T cell receptor beta chains sequenced from a single sample in a study of cytomegalovirus exposure and HLA in healthy donors. PCR employed 60 Vbeta and 13 Jbeta primers. Only in-frame clones appear in the TCRdb table, and some are missing; sequencing was by immunoSEQ multiplex PCR. The repertoire holds under 200,000 clones, with 82% as singletons. The sequenced material came from PBMCs. The receptors derive from a woman between 18 and 29 years old in good health and CMV-seronegative.

The chain has TRBV29-1 and TRBJ1-2, with a weak D call TRBD1 (5 bases). CDR3 length equals 13 residues. Looked up from germline, CDR1 is SQVTM and CDR2 is ANQGSEA. Trimming shortened V by 5 bases and J by 0 bases, and 10 bases separated the two germline ends. CDR3 sequence (DNA): TGCAGCGTTCAGGGTACAGCTAACTATGGCTACACCTTC. It encodes CSVQGTANYGYTF.

The chain has TRBV29-1 and TRBJ2-1, with 8 bases aligning to TRBD2. The V gene end was trimmed by 7 bases and the J gene end by 0 bases; junction bases not matched to a gene: 23. CDR3 size: 20 residues. Per germline, CDR1 SQVTM and CDR2 ANQGSEA. This chain's CDR3 is CSAIPISGTSPSLSYNEQFF. CDR3 bases: TGCAGCGCGATTCCGATTAGCGGGACTTCCCCCAGCCTCTCCTACAATGAGCAGTTCTTC.

The genes are TRBV7-2 and TRBJ2-3, with 9 bases fitting TRBD1. This CDR3 spans 15 amino acids. V was pared by 6 bases and J by 4 bases, with 8 bases of the junction left unmatched. CDR1 is SGHTA, CDR2 FQGNSA, per germline. CDR3 in amino acids: CASRTGTGPPDTQYF. The DNA for the CDR3 is TGTGCCAGCAGAACCGGGACAGGGCCCCCAGATACGCAGTATTTT.

The gene calls are TRBV27 and TRBJ2-1; TRBD2 is a possible D gene (5 bases). Germline CDR1 reads MNHEY; CDR2 reads SMNVEV (reference sequence). The V end was cut by 6 bases, the J end by 6 bases, with 15 bases between. CDR3 size: 14 residues. In nucleotides, the CDR3 is TGTGCCAGCAGCCCGAGAGACTACCGCAATGAGCAGTTCTTC. This sequence encodes CASSPRDYRNEQFF.

The rearrangement joins TRBV6-5 to TRBJ1-1; a possible D gene is TRBD1 (6 bases). V dropped 6 bases and J dropped 0 bases, with 11 bases sitting between them. Germline-derived CDR1 and CDR2 are MNHEY and SVGAGI. The CDR3 consists of 14 residues. This chain's CDR3 is CASRWDTLNTEAFF. CDR3 in DNA: TGTGCCAGCAGATGGGACACTTTGAACACTGAAGCTTTCTTT.

This rearrangement joins TRBV13 to TRBJ2-3, with TRBD2 identical over 11 bases. The CDR3 totals 18 residues. Germline-derived CDR1 and CDR2 are PRHDT and FYEKMQ (reference sequence). V trimming: 3 bases; J trimming: 4 bases; junction bases outside the gene matches: 12. The CDR3 spells CASSFPTSGSREADTQYF. For the CDR3, the DNA is TGTGCCAGCAGCTTTCCAACTAGCGGGAGCCGCGAGGCAGATACGCAGTATTTT.

The chain is built from TRBV18 and TRBJ2-1; tentative D call: TRBD2 (5 bases). V was shortened by 5 bases and J by 6 bases, with 11 bases between the two germline ends. Looked up from germline, CDR1 is KGHSH and CDR2 is LQKENI. This CDR3 spans 13 amino acids. This CDR3 reads CASSTGNTNEQFF. CDR3 sequence (DNA): TGTGCCAGCTCAACCGGGAATACCAATGAGCAGTTCTTC. The whole variable domain, remainder taken from reference TRBV18 and TRBJ2-1, is NAGVMQNPRHLVRRRGQEARLRCSPMKGHSHVYWYRQLPEEGLKFMVYLQKENIIDESGMPKERFSAEFPKEGPSILRIQQVVRGDSAAYFCASSTGNTNEQFFGPGTRLTVL.

This clone has a single count. The rearrangement uses TRBV28 and TRBJ1-1; no clear D gene. V lost 3 bases and J lost 1, with 12 bases in between. The CDR3 runs 15 residues. Germline CDR1 is MDHEN and CDR2 is SYDVKM. CDR3 coding DNA: TGTGCCAGCAGTTTTGAGGGAGGTGGGAACACTGAAGCTTTCTTT. Translated: CASSFEGGGNTEAFF.

The rearrangement uses TRBV6-1 and TRBJ2-7; 8 bases line up with TRBD1. CDR1 and CDR2 (germline): MNHNS, SASEGT. The CDR3 runs to 16 residues. J was trimmed by 4 bases and V by 0 bases; bases with no gene match: 8. CDR3: CASSEAWGTGRYEQYF. The CDR3 DNA reads TGTGCCAGCAGTGAAGCATGGGGGACAGGAAGGTACGAGCAGTACTTC.

This clone was observed a single time. This chain uses TRBV15 with TRBJ2-3; weak D call: TRBD2 (6 bases). V was pared by 3 bases and J by 0 bases, with 10 bases between. The CDR3 length is 15 residues. CDR1 and CDR2 from the germline V gene are LNHNV and YYDKDF (reference sequence). The CDR3, as DNA: TGTGCCACCAGCAGTTTCGGGACTAGCACAGATACGCAGTATTTT. It specifies CATSSFGTSTDTQYF.

The rearrangement links TRBV7-8 to TRBJ2-1; TRBD2 matches 9 bases. Unmatched junction bases numbered 11, after V lost 5 bases and J lost 9 bases. Looked up from germline, CDR1 is SGHVS and CDR2 is FQNEAQ. This CDR3 is 15 amino acids long. The CDR3 is CASSPNRASGTEQFF. The CDR3 DNA is TGTGCCAGCAGCCCCAATCGGGCTAGCGGGACTGAGCAGTTCTTC.

CDR3 protein: CASSRGLRERGIQYF. CDR3 DNA: TGTGCCAGCAGCAGGGGGCTCCGGGAGAGGGGCATTCAGTACTTC. This chain uses TRBV16 with TRBJ2-4; weak D call: TRBD1 (7 bases). From germline, CDR1 is KGHSY and CDR2 FQNENV. Trimming removed 5 bases at V and 9 bases at J, with 20 bases between. The CDR3 sequence is 15 residues long.

This sequence joins TRBV27 and TRBJ1-5, with TRBD1 as a possible D gene (6 bases). Germline V gene lookup returns CDR1 MNHEY and CDR2 SMNVEV (reference sequence). The CDR3 is made up of 18 amino acids. V shed 5 bases and J shed 0 bases, with 20 bases lying between them. The DNA for the CDR3 is TGTGCCAGCAGTCCTCAGAGGGTACAGGGAGATAGCAATCAGCCCCAGCATTTT. Translating it yields CASSPQRVQGDSNQPQHF.

The chain is built from TRBV6-5 and TRBJ1-2; 10 bases map to TRBD1. CDR3 length: 14 amino acids. Germline lookup yields CDR1 MNHEY and CDR2 SVGAGI. With V trimmed by 0 bases and J by 13 bases, 8 bases remained unmatched. Here the CDR3 DNA reads TGTGCCAGCAGTTACTCCTCAGACAGGGGGCAACCCACCTTC. This encodes CASSYSSDRGQPTF.

This sequence joins TRBV27 and TRBJ2-3; D unclear. The CDR3 contains 14 residues. Germline assignment: CDR1 MNHEY and CDR2 SMNVEV (reference sequence). V was clipped by 3 bases and J by 0 bases, with 7 bases between them. The CDR3 here is CASSLGRSTDTQYF. The CDR3, as DNA: TGTGCCAGCAGTTTGGGCAGAAGCACAGATACGCAGTATTTT.

The chain joins TRBV7-8 to TRBJ2-7, with D possibly being TRBD1 (6 bases). The CDR3 spans 13 residues. Trimming left V 1 base short and J 6 bases short, with 10 bases between. Germline V gene lookup returns CDR1 SGHVS and CDR2 FQNEAQ. CDR3 loop: CASSLGQGREQYV. The CDR3 region has the DNA TGTGCCAGCAGCTTAGGGCAGGGGCGCGAGCAGTACGTC.

This clone was counted only a few times. This chain links TRBV5-1 with TRBJ2-2, with 12 bases identical to TRBD2. V lost 4 bases to trimming and J lost 1 base; unmatched junction nucleotides: 2. Germline-derived CDR1 and CDR2 are SGHRS and YFSETQ. The CDR3 runs to 16 residues. The CDR3: CASSPSGRGNTGELFF. In nucleotides, the CDR3 is TGCGCCAGCAGCCCTAGCGGGAGGGGGAACACCGGGGAGCTGTTTTTT.

V is TRBV29-1 and J is TRBJ2-1; a possible D gene is TRBD1 (6 bases). Germline loops: CDR1 SQVTM, CDR2 ANQGSEA. This CDR3 spans 14 amino acids. The germline V and J ends were trimmed by 3 bases and 2 bases, with 11 bases remaining between them. The DNA for the CDR3 is TGCAGCGTTGAGTTCAGGACAGCCTACAATGAGCAGTTCTTC. The encoded protein is CSVEFRTAYNEQFF.

This chain joins TRBV28 and TRBJ2-5; the D gene is possibly TRBD2 (5 bases). Trimming removed 5 bases at V and 3 bases at J, with 16 bases between. Germline CDR1 MDHEN, CDR2 SYDVKM. This CDR3 spans 15 amino acids. The DNA of the CDR3 is TGTGCCAGCAGTCCCTACCCGGGAAAAGAAGAGACCCAGTACTTC. It is translated as CASSPYPGKEETQYF.